This entry lists 13 T cell receptor beta chains sequenced from one sample in a study of CD8 T cells in ankylosing spondylitis. One entry per CDR3 protein, called by TCRdb with MiXCR from the 5' RACE reads. The repertoire has 200,000 or so distinct CDR3 sequences, around a sixth of them found once; the top ten carry roughly 4.5%. The sample taken for sequencing was blood, either unsorted or a sorted T cell fraction (not recorded which). Receptors originate from a male donor aged 5-29 years with ankylosing spondylitis or in good health (not recorded which).

The sample holds many counts of this clonotype. The genes are TRBV28 and TRBJ1-2; no clear D gene. The length of the CDR3 is 13 residues. V shed 4 bases and J shed 7 bases, with 13 bases lying between them. Germline V gives CDR1 MDHEN, CDR2 SYDVKM. CDR3 sequence: CASSSPGRGGYTF. The CDR3 DNA follows: TGTGCCAGCAGTTCCCCTGGCCGGGGTGGCTACACCTTC.

This clonotype was detected ten times or more. The chain carries TRBV5-1 and TRBJ2-3; D call uncertain. Trimming left V 3 bases short and J 1 base short, with 9 bases between. The germline gives CDR1 SGHRS, CDR2 YFSETQ. This CDR3 is built from 14 residues. CDR3 bases: TGCGCCAGCAGCTATGAGCGACGCACAGATACGCAGTATTTT. It is translated as CASSYERRTDTQYF. Full variable domain (remainder filled in from reference TRBV5-1 and TRBJ2-3): KAGVTQTPRYLIKTRGQQVTLSCSPISGHRSVSWYQQTPGQGLQFLFEYFSETQRNKGNFPGRFSGRQFSNSRSEMNVSTLELGDSALYLCASSYERRTDTQYFGPGTRLTVL.

The CDR3 sequence is CSVAPRLRPEAFF. The CDR3 coding sequence is TGCAGCGTTGCTCCGCGCTTACGGCCAGAAGCTTTCTTT. The chain combines TRBV29-1 with TRBJ1-1; D ambiguous. Germline values: CDR1 SQVTM, CDR2 ANQGSEA. This CDR3 is 13 amino acids long. V was clipped by 4 bases and J by 8 bases, with 17 bases between them.

In this sample, this clonotype turned up many times. The V and J genes are TRBV30 and TRBJ2-4; D perhaps matches TRBD1 (6 bases). The CDR3 runs 16 residues. The V and J ends lost 5 bases and 0 bases respectively, with 17 bases between them. Germline assignment: CDR1 GTSNPN and CDR2 SVGIG (reference sequence). CDR3 nucleotides: TGTGCCTGGGCCCCATTCGGACAGCTAGCCAAAAACATTCAGTACTTC. Translated: CAWAPFGQLAKNIQYF.

The sample holds many counts of this clonotype. This chain links TRBV27 with TRBJ1-6; 7 nucleotides line up with TRBD1. J gave up 10 bases and V 3 bases, and 9 bases lay outside the gene matches. Germline-derived CDR1 and CDR2 are MNHEY and SMNVEV (reference sequence). The CDR3 spans 15 residues. Written as DNA, the CDR3 is TGTGCCAGCAGTTTGACCCCAGGGGGGTTATCACCCCTCCACTTT. It translates to CASSLTPGGLSPLHF.

This clonotype was counted many times. The chain joins TRBV29-1 to TRBJ1-2, with D possibly TRBD1 on 5 matching bases. Germline assignment: CDR1 SQVTM and CDR2 ANQGSEA. V gave up 3 bases and J gave up 8 bases, with 7 bases separating them. This CDR3 contains 10 residues. The CDR3 loop reads CSVERDGYTF. Written as DNA, the CDR3 is TGCAGCGTTGAGAGGGACGGCTACACCTTC.

This clonotype was counted ten times or more. V gene TRBV29-1 combines with J gene TRBJ2-7; 7 bases are shared with TRBD1. CDR1 and CDR2 (germline): SQVTM, ANQGSEA. With 4 bases clipped from V and 3 bases from J, the junction kept 6 bases outside the gene matches. The CDR3 consists of 13 residues. The CDR3, as DNA: TGCAGCGTTGGGACAGGCCCCATCTACGAGCAGTACGTC. The encoded protein is CSVGTGPIYEQYV.

This clonotype was seen ten or more times. V is TRBV12-3 or TRBV12-4 and J is TRBJ2-2; D perhaps matches TRBD1 (6 bases). This CDR3 spans 14 amino acids. Trimming pared 2 bases from V and 3 bases from J, leaving 7 bases between. CDR3 coding DNA: TGTGCCAGCAGTTTAAGGACAGACACCGGGGAGCTGTTTTTT. Protein: CASSLRTDTGELFF.

This clonotype was counted ten times or more. The rearrangement links TRBV12-3 or TRBV12-4 to TRBJ2-5, with 8 bases identical to TRBD2. The CDR3 spans 14 residues. The J segment lost 4 bases and the V segment lost 7 bases, leaving 8 bases of the junction unmatched. The CDR3 loop reads CASKLADLGETQYF. In DNA form, the CDR3 reads TGTGCCAGCAAACTAGCGGACCTAGGAGAGACCCAGTACTTC.

This clonotype was seen many times. The chain joins TRBV29-1 to TRBJ1-3, with 7 bases fitting TRBD1. Germline V gene lookup returns CDR1 SQVTM and CDR2 ANQGSEA. V dropped 1 base and J dropped 4; count of bases not matched to a gene: 4. The CDR3 sequence is 14 residues long. The CDR3 is CSVEAAGGGNTIYF. The CDR3, as DNA: TGCAGCGTTGAAGCGGCAGGGGGAGGAAACACCATATATTTT.

This clonotype was seen ten or more times. The chain joins TRBV27 to TRBJ2-7; 7 bases line up with TRBD1. The V and J ends lost 6 bases and 6 bases, in that order; junction bases with no gene match: 8. The CDR3 covers 13 residues. Looked up from germline, CDR1 is MNHEY and CDR2 is SMNVEV (reference sequence). The CDR3 is CASRETGMGEQYV. Here the CDR3 DNA reads TGTGCCAGCAGGGAGACAGGGATGGGCGAGCAGTACGTC.

The sample holds many counts of this clonotype. CDR3 coding DNA: TGTGCCAGCAGTTTATCTAAGGGTTACACCGGGGAGCTGTTTTTT. Protein product: CASSLSKGYTGELFF. The rearrangement links TRBV27 to TRBJ2-2; unclear D gene. Trimming took off 0 bases at V and 3 bases at J, with 8 bases between the two ends. The germline CDR1 and CDR2 sequences are MNHEY and SMNVEV (reference sequence). This CDR3 comprises 15 residues.

This clonotype has ten or more counts. V is TRBV25-1 and J is TRBJ2-7; the D call may be TRBD1 or TRBD2 (6 bases each). Per germline, CDR1 MGHDK and CDR2 SYGVNS. Trimming shortened V by 5 bases and J by 4 bases, and 18 bases separated the two germline ends. This CDR3 region has 15 residues. CDR3 sequence: CASSPGGYLGYEQYF. CDR3 DNA: TGTGCCAGCAGTCCCGGGGGCTACCTGGGGTACGAGCAGTACTTC.